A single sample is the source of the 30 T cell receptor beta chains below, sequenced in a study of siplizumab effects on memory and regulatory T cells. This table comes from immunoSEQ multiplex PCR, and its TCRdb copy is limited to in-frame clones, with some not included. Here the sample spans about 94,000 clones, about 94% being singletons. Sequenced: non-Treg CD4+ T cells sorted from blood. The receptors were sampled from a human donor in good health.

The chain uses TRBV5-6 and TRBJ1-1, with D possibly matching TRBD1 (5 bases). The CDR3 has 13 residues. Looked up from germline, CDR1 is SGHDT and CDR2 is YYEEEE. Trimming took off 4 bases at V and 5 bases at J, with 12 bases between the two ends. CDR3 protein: CASSAGGWTEAFF. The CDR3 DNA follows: TGTGCCAGCAGCGCGGGGGGTTGGACTGAAGCTTTCTTT.

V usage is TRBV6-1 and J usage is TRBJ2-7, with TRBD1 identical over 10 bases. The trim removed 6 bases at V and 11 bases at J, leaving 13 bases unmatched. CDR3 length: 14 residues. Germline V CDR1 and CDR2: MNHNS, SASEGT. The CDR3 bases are TGTGCCAGCAGCAGTCTTCCGGGACAGGGGTCGAAGTACTTC. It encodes CASSSLPGQGSKYF.

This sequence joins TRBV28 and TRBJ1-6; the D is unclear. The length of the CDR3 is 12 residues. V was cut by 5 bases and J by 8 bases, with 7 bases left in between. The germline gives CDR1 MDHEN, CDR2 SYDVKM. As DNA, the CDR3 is TGTGCCAGCAGTCAAAACCATTCACCCCTCCACTTT. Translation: CASSQNHSPLHF.

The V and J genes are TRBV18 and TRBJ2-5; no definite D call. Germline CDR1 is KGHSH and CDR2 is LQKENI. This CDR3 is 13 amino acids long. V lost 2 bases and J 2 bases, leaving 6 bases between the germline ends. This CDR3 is CASSPGVQETQYF. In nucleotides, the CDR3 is TGTGCCAGCTCACCAGGGGTTCAAGAGACCCAGTACTTC.

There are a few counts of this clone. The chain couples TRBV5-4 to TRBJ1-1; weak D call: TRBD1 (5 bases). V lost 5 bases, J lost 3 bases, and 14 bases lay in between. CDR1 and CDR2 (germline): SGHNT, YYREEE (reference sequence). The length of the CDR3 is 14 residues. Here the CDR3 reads CASRTSQGYTEAFF. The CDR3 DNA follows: TGTGCCAGCAGGACTAGTCAGGGTTACACTGAAGCTTTCTTT. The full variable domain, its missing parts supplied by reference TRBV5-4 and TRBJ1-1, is ETGVTQSPTHLIKTRGQQVTLRCSSQSGHNTVSWYQQALGQGPQFIFQYYREEENGRGNFPPRFSGLQFPNYSSELNVNALELDDSALYLCASRTSQGYTEAFFGQGTRLTVV.

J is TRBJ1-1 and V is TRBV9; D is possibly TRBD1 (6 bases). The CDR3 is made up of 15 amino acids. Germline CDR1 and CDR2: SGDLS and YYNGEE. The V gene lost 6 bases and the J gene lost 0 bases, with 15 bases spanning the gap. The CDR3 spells CASTELGQLNTEAFF. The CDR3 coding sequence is TGTGCCAGCACCGAACTTGGACAGTTGAACACTGAAGCTTTCTTT.

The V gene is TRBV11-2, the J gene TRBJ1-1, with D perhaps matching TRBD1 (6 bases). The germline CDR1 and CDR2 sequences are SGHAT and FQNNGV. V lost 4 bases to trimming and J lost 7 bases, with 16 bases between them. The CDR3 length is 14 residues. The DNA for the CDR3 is TGTGCCAGCAGCTCCCCAAATGGGGGGCTTGAAGCTTTCTTT. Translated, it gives CASSSPNGGLEAFF.

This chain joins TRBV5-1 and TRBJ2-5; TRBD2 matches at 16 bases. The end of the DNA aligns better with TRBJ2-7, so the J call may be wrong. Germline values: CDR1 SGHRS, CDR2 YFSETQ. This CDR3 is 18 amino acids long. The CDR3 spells CASSPSGLAGGQVYEQYF. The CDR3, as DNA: TGCGCCAGCAGCCCCTCGGGACTAGCGGGGGGGCAGGTGTACGAGCAGTACTTC.

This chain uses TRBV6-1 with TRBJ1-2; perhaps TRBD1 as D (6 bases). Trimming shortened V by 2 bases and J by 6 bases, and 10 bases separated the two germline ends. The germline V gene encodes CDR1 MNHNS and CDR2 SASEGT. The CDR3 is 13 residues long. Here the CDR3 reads CASSEITGNGYTF. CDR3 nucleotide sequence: TGTGCCAGCAGTGAAATAACAGGGAATGGCTACACCTTC.

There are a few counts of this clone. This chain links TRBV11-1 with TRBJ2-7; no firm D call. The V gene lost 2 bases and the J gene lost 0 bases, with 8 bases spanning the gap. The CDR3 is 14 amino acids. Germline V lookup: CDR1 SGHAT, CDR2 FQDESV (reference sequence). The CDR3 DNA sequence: TGTGCCAGCAGCTTAACGTCCAACTCCTACGAGCAGTACTTC. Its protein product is CASSLTSNSYEQYF.

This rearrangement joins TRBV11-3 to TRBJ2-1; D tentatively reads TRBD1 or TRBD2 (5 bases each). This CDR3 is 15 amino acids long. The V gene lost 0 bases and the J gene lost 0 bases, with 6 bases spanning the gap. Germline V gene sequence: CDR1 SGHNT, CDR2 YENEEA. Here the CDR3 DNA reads TGTGCCAGCAGCTTAGAGGGGGTCTCCTACAATGAGCAGTTCTTC. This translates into CASSLEGVSYNEQFF.

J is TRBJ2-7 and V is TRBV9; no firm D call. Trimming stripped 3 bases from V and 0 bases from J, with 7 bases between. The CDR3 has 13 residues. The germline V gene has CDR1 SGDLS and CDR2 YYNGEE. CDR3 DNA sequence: TGTGCCAGCAGCGCCCAGAGCTCCTACGAGCAGTACTTC. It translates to CASSAQSSYEQYF.

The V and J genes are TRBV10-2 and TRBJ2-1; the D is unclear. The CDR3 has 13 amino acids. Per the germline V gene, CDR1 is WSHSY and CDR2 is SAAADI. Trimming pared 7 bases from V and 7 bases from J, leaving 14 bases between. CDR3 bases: TGCGCCAGCATCCACCCCCAGAGGAATGAGCAGTTCTTC. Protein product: CASIHPQRNEQFF.

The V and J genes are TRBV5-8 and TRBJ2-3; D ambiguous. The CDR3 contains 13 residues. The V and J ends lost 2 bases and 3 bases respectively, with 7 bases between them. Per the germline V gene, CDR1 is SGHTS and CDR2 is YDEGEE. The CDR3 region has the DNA TGTGCCAGCAGCTTAGGTAGAACAGATACGCAGTATTTT. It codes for CASSLGRTDTQYF.

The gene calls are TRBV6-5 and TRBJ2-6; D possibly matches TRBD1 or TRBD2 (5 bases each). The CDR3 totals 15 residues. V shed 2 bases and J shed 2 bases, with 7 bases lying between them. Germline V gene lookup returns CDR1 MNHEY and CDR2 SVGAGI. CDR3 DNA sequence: TGTGCCAGCAGTTACGGGGGTGCTGGGGCCAACGTCCTGACTTTC. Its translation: CASSYGGAGANVLTF.

DNA for the CDR3: TGTGCCTGGAGCGGGACATATGGCTACACCTTC. Translation gives CAWSGTYGYTF. The chain employs TRBV30 and TRBJ1-2, with D tentatively TRBD1 (6 bases). Trimming removed 3 bases from V and 5 bases from J, with 7 bases in between. Germline V lookup: CDR1 GTSNPN, CDR2 SVGIG (reference sequence). The CDR3 has 11 amino acids.

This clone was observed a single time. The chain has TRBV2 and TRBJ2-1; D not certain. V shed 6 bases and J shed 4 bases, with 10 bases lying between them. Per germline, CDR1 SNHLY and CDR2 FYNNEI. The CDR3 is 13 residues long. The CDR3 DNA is TGTGCCAGCAGCCCTAAAGGGTACAATGAGCAGTTCTTC. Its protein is CASSPKGYNEQFF.

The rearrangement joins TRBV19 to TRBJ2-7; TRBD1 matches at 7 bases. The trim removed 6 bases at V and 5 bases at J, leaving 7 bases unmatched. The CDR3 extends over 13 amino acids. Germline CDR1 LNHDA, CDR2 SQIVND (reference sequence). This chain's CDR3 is CASSYSTGDEQYF. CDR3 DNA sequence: TGTGCCAGTAGCTATAGCACAGGGGACGAGCAGTACTTC.

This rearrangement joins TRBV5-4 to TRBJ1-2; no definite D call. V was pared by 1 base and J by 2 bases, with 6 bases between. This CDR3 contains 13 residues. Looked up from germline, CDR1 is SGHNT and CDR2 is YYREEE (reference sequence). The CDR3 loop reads CASSLSQNYGYTF. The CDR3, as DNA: TGTGCCAGCAGCTTGAGCCAGAACTATGGCTACACCTTC.

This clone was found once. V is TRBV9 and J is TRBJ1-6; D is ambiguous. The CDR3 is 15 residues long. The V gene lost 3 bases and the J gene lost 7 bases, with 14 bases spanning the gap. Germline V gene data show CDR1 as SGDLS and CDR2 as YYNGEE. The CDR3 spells CASSARPLGNSPLHF. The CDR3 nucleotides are TGTGCCAGCAGCGCCCGACCTTTGGGGAATTCACCCCTCCACTTT.

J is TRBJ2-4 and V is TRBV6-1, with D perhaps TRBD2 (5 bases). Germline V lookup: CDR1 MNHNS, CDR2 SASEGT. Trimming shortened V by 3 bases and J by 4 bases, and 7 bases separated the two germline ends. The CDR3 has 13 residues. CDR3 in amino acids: CASSDGLKNIQYF. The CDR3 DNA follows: TGTGCCAGCAGTGATGGACTGAAAAACATTCAGTACTTC.

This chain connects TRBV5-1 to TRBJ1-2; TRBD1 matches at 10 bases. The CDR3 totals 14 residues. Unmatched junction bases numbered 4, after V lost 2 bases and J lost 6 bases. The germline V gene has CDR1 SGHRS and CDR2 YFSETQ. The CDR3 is CASSFAGTGDGYTF. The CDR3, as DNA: TGCGCCAGCAGCTTCGCCGGGACAGGGGATGGCTACACCTTC.

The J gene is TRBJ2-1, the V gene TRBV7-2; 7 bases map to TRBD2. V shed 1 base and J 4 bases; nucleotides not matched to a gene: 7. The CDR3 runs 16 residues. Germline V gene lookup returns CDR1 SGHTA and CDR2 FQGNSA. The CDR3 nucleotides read TGTGCCAGCAGCTTAGGGCCTAGCGGAGGATACAATGAGCAGTTCTTC. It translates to CASSLGPSGGYNEQFF.

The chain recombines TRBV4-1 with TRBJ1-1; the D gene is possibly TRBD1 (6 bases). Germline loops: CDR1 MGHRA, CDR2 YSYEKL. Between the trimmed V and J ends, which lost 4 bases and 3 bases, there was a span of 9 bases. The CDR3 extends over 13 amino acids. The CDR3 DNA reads TGCGCCAGCAGCCGAGGGGGGGACACTGAAGCTTTCTTT. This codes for CASSRGGDTEAFF.

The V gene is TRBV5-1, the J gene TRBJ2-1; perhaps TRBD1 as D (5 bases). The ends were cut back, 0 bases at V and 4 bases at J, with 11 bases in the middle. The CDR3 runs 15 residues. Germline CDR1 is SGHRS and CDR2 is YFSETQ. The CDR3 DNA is TGCGCCAGCAGCTTGGACGCAGGGCAGTACAATGAGCAGTTCTTC. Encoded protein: CASSLDAGQYNEQFF.

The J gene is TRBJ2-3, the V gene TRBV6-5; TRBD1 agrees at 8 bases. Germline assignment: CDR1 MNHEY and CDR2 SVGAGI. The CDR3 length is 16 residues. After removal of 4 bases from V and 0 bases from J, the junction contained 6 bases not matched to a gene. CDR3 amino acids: CASSFGQGLSTDTQYF. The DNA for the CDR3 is TGTGCCAGCAGTTTTGGACAGGGCCTTAGCACAGATACGCAGTATTTT.

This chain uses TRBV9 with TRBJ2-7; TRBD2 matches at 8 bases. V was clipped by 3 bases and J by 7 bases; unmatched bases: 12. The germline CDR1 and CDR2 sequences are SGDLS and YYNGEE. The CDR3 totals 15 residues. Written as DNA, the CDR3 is TGTGCCAGCAGCGCAGGGACTAGTTTTCATGAAGAGCAGTACTTC. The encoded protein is CASSAGTSFHEEQYF.

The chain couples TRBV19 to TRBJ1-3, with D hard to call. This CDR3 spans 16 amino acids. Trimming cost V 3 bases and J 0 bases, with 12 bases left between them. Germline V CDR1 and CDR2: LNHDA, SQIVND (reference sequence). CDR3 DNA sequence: TGTGCCAGTAGTATCCGAGGGAGCGGCTCTGGAAACACCATATATTTT. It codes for CASSIRGSGSGNTIYF.

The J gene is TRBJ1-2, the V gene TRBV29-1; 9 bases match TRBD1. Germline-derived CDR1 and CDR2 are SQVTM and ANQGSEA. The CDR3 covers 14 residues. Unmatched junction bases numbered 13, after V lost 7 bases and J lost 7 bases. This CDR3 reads CSAELSTGGGGYTF. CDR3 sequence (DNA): TGCAGCGCCGAATTAAGTACAGGGGGCGGTGGCTACACCTTC. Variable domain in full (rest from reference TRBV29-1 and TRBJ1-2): SAVISQKPSRDICQRGTSLTIQCQVDSQVTMMFWYRQQPGQSLTLIATANQGSEATYESGFVIDKFPISRPNLTFSTLTVSNMSPEDSSIYLCSAELSTGGGGYTFGSGTRLTVV.

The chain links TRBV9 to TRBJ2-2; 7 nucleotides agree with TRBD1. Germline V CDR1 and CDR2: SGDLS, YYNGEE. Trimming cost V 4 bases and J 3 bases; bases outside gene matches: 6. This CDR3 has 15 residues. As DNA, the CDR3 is TGTGCCAGCAGCACACGACAGGGTTACACCGGGGAGCTGTTTTTT. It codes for CASSTRQGYTGELFF.